These 30 T cell receptor beta chains were sequenced from one sample in a study of T cells after yellow fever vaccination. TCRdb fed the 5' RACE reads into MiXCR, producing one record per CDR3 protein. The sample includes over 130,000 distinct CDR3 sequences, about 7.7% of them seen just once. The specimen was CD4+ T cells sorted from PBMCs, collected 5 days after the yellow fever booster vaccination. The receptors shown here come from a man aged 25-45 years who received the YFV17D yellow fever vaccine.

This clonotype has at least ten counts. The V gene is TRBV7-9, the J gene TRBJ2-7; TRBD2 aligns across 8 bases. V lost 1 base to trimming and J lost 6 bases; unmatched junction nucleotides: 14. The CDR3 extends over 17 amino acids. Looked up from germline, CDR1 is SEHNR and CDR2 is FQNEAQ (reference sequence). The chain's CDR3 is CASSLGPQRRSGGEQYF. The CDR3 DNA sequence: TGTGCCAGCAGCTTAGGACCCCAGCGCCGGAGCGGGGGCGAGCAGTACTTC.

This clonotype was picked up a small number of times. The chain uses TRBV6-7 and TRBJ2-2, with TRBD1 identical over 9 bases. TRBV6-7 is an ORF; its function is uncertain. The CDR3 totals 21 residues. The V and J ends lost 10 bases and 1 base, in that order; junction bases with no gene match: 25. The CDR3 DNA reads TGTGCCACCTTTGATTCAAAAGTCCGGGACAGGGTTGTTTTGAACACCGGGGAGCTGTTTTTT. As protein: CATFDSKVRDRVVLNTGELFF.

This clonotype was counted many times. The rearrangement links TRBV6-1 to TRBJ2-3; weak D call: TRBD2 (5 bases). V lost 6 bases to trimming and J lost 2 bases, with 12 bases between them. The germline gives CDR1 MNHNS, CDR2 SASEGT. The CDR3 runs 14 residues. The CDR3 sequence is CASSESGLTDTQYF. In DNA, the CDR3 is TGTGCCAGCAGCGAGAGCGGACTCACAGATACGCAGTATTTT.

Comment on this clonotype: A single base separates this from a much larger clone, so it may be a read error. V and J are TRBV28 and TRBJ2-7; TRBD1 matches 9 bases. Germline values: CDR1 MDHEN, CDR2 SYDVKM. CDR3 length equals 16 residues. CDR3 loop: CGSSITGTGSDYEQYF. CDR3 coding DNA: TGTGGCAGCAGTATTACCGGGACAGGGAGTGACTACGAGCAGTACTTC.

The chain carries TRBV20-1 and TRBJ2-7; 8 bases are shared with TRBD2. J lost 7 bases, V lost 1 base, and 15 bases had no gene match. CDR1 DFQATT and CDR2 SNEGSKA come from the germline V gene (reference sequence). The CDR3 is made up of 16 amino acids. Here the CDR3 reads CSARVGPQLAAGEQYF. CDR3 DNA sequence: TGCAGTGCTAGAGTAGGGCCCCAACTAGCGGCGGGGGAGCAGTACTTC.

The rearrangement links TRBV20-1 to TRBJ2-7; D unresolved. Trimming stripped 6 bases from V and 3 bases from J, with 12 bases between. There are 12 residues in the CDR3. CDR1 DFQATT and CDR2 SNEGSKA come from the germline V gene (reference sequence). The chain's CDR3 is CSAVKSDYEQYF. In nucleotides, the CDR3 is TGCAGTGCGGTAAAGAGCGACTACGAGCAGTACTTC.

This clonotype appeared many times. The chain uses TRBV5-1 and TRBJ2-7; 9 bases align to TRBD2. V dropped 0 bases and J dropped 0; count of bases not matched to a gene: 4. CDR1 and CDR2 from the germline V gene are SGHRS and YFSETQ. The CDR3 is made up of 16 amino acids. In nucleotides, the CDR3 is TGCGCCAGCAGCTTGGTTTATAGCGGGAGCTCCTACGAGCAGTACTTC. Encoded protein: CASSLVYSGSSYEQYF.

The chain carries TRBV7-9 and TRBJ1-2; D ambiguous. Germline CDR1 reads SEHNR; CDR2 reads FQNEAQ (reference sequence). Trimming took 8 bases from V and 7 from J, leaving 17 bases between them. The CDR3 covers 13 residues. As DNA, the CDR3 is TGTGCCAGCCGCGCGGGCCAGGAGAGTGGCTACACCTTC. This gives the protein CASRAGQESGYTF.

This clonotype was seen repeatedly, ten times or more. The chain uses TRBV29-1 and TRBJ2-2; 9 bases line up with TRBD2. The junction had 9 bases not matched to a gene; V was cut back by 7 bases and J by 6 bases. Germline CDR1 is SQVTM and CDR2 is ANQGSEA. The CDR3 is made up of 14 amino acids. CDR3 residues: CSARGGRVSGELFF. The CDR3 DNA is TGCAGCGCCCGGGGCGGGAGGGTCTCCGGGGAGCTGTTTTTT.

This clonotype was detected many times. CDR3 protein: CASSDQTGGPSHEQYF. The CDR3, as DNA: TGCGCCAGCAGTGACCAAACAGGGGGCCCCAGCCACGAGCAGTACTTC. The chain combines TRBV10-1 with TRBJ2-7, with 9 bases fitting TRBD1. The germline CDR1 and CDR2 sequences are WNHNN and SYGVQD (reference sequence). Trimming took 3 bases from V and 5 from J; bases not matched to a gene: 11. This CDR3 has 16 residues.

This clonotype was recorded at least ten times. The V and J genes are TRBV28 and TRBJ2-7, with TRBD2 matching over 10 bases. The V and J ends lost 8 bases and 2 bases, in that order; junction bases with no gene match: 3. Per the germline V gene, CDR1 is MDHEN and CDR2 is SYDVKM. The CDR3 runs 13 residues. The CDR3 nucleotides are TGTGCCAGCCAAGCGGGAGGGCCCTACGAGCAGTACTTC. Residues: CASQAGGPYEQYF.

This clonotype was seen ten or more times. This chain links TRBV12-3 or TRBV12-4 with TRBJ2-3; 7 positions match TRBD2. V was clipped by 0 bases and J by 6 bases; unmatched bases: 6. The CDR3 totals 15 residues. Here the CDR3 DNA reads TGTGCCAGCAGTTTAGCGCGGGGGTTAGGGGATACGCAGTATTTT. This encodes CASSLARGLGDTQYF.

The CDR3 DNA is TGTGCCAGCAGCTTATTATGGTCGAACACTGAAGCTTTCTTT. It translates to CASSLLWSNTEAFF. The V gene is TRBV7-9, the J gene TRBJ1-1; D is undetermined. This CDR3 spans 14 amino acids. Per germline, CDR1 SEHNR and CDR2 FQNEAQ (reference sequence). Trimming shortened V by 2 bases and J by 1 base, and 8 bases separated the two germline ends. Together with reference TRBV7-9 and TRBJ1-1, the CDR3 gives the full variable domain: DTGVSQNPRHKITKRGQNVTFRCDPISEHNRLYWYRQTLGQGPEFLTYFQNEAQLEKSRLLSDRFSAERPKGSFSTLEIQRTEQGDSAMYLCASSLLWSNTEAFFGQGTRLTVV.

This clonotype came up many times. This chain connects TRBV7-3 to TRBJ1-1, with D perhaps matching TRBD1 (6 bases). Deletions cut 1 base from V and 8 bases from J, with 8 bases between. Germline CDR1 SGHTA, CDR2 FQGTGA. This CDR3 is built from 12 residues. The CDR3 bases are TGTGCCAGCAGCTTAAACAGGGAAGAAGCTTTCTTT. Its protein product is CASSLNREEAFF.

The chain uses TRBV5-4 and TRBJ2-2, with 11 bases identical to TRBD2. Germline CDR1 is SGHNT and CDR2 is YYREEE (reference sequence). This CDR3 contains 17 residues. With 1 base clipped from V and 7 bases from J, the junction kept 9 bases outside the gene matches. CDR3 bases: TGTGCCAGCAGCTTGCCCCTAGCGGGAGGATCAGGCGGGGAGCTGTTTTTT. Its protein product is CASSLPLAGGSGGELFF.

In its sample, this clonotype was seen many times. The V call is TRBV9, the J call TRBJ2-3, with a possible D match to TRBD2 (5 bases). CDR3 length: 16 residues. Germline CDR1 and CDR2: SGDLS and YYNGEE. The V end was cut by 3 bases, the J end by 1 base, with 15 bases between. The CDR3 is CASSGRYWRGTDTQYF. In DNA form, the CDR3 reads TGTGCCAGCAGCGGCCGGTATTGGCGGGGCACAGATACGCAGTATTTT.

This rearrangement joins TRBV7-9 to TRBJ2-1; 8 bases align to TRBD2. V lost 2 bases and J lost 4; bases outside the gene matches: 10. The CDR3 is 17 amino acids. Germline V gives CDR1 SEHNR, CDR2 FQNEAQ (reference sequence). The CDR3 DNA is TGTGCCAGCAGCTTACCCCGACGACTAGCGCCGTACAATGAGCAGTTCTTC. This sequence encodes CASSLPRRLAPYNEQFF.

Notes on this clonotype: This may be a read error, as it is one base from a much larger clone. The chain is built from TRBV3-1 and TRBJ2-7, with 8 bases identical to TRBD1. This CDR3 is 14 amino acids long. Germline loops: CDR1 LGHDT, CDR2 YNNKEL (reference sequence). In DNA form, the CDR3 reads TGTGCCAGCAATGCCCGGGACAGGTCCTACGAGCTGTACTTC. Protein sequence: CASNARDRSYELYF.

Only a few counts were recorded for this clonotype. The chain joins TRBV20-1 to TRBJ1-2; no clear D gene. The germline V gene has CDR1 DFQATT and CDR2 SNEGSKA (reference sequence). The CDR3 sequence is 12 residues long. Trimming pared 3 bases from V and 8 bases from J, leaving 13 bases between. The CDR3 coding sequence is TGCAGTGCTAGCCCCCACGTTCGGGGCTACACCTTC. Its protein is CSASPHVRGYTF.

This clonotype was detected a few times. The rearrangement uses TRBV5-1 and TRBJ2-6; D ambiguous. Germline CDR1 SGHRS, CDR2 YFSETQ. V dropped 4 bases and J dropped 0 bases, with 8 bases sitting between them. The CDR3 consists of 15 residues. CDR3 sequence reads: CASSLVASGANVLTF. The CDR3 DNA reads as TGCGCCAGCAGCCTTGTTGCCTCTGGGGCCAACGTCCTGACTTTC. Full variable domain (remainder filled in from reference TRBV5-1 and TRBJ2-6): KAGVTQTPRYLIKTRGQQVTLSCSPISGHRSVSWYQQTPGQGLQFLFEYFSETQRNKGNFPGRFSGRQFSNSRSEMNVSTLELGDSALYLCASSLVASGANVLTFGAGSRLTVL.

This clonotype was picked up many times. V and J are TRBV9 and TRBJ2-7; D call uncertain. The CDR3 contains 14 residues. V was shortened by 4 bases and J by 4 bases, with 15 bases between the two germline ends. Germline V gene lookup returns CDR1 SGDLS and CDR2 YYNGEE. Here the CDR3 reads CASSPFVGSYEQYF. The CDR3 DNA sequence: TGTGCCAGCAGCCCGTTTGTCGGGTCTTACGAGCAGTACTTC.

This clonotype was observed many times. For the CDR3, the DNA is TGTGCCAGCACTTCTGGGAGGAAGGGTCCCTACACCGGGGAGCTGTTTTTT. It specifies CASTSGRKGPYTGELFF. The chain employs TRBV25-1 and TRBJ2-2; perhaps TRBD2 as D (6 bases). Germline CDR1 is MGHDK and CDR2 is SYGVNS. V was shortened by 7 bases and J by 3 bases, with 21 bases between the two germline ends. CDR3 length equals 17 residues.

The chain combines TRBV30 with TRBJ2-1; 12 nucleotides line up with TRBD2. J lost 7 bases, V lost 0 bases, and 10 bases had no gene match. CDR1 is GTSNPN and CDR2 is SVGIG in the germline V gene (reference sequence). CDR3 length: 17 amino acids. The CDR3 region is CAWSVRLSSGRGNEQFF. In nucleotides, the CDR3 is TGTGCCTGGAGTGTAAGATTGTCTAGCGGGAGGGGTAATGAGCAGTTCTTC.

This clonotype was recorded at least ten times. CDR3 in amino acids: CASSYSGRFPNTGELFF. CDR3 nucleotide sequence: TGTGCCAGCAGTTACTCTGGGAGATTTCCGAACACCGGGGAGCTGTTTTTT. V gene TRBV6-5 combines with J gene TRBJ2-2; tentatively, D is TRBD2 (5 bases). The germline V gene encodes CDR1 MNHEY and CDR2 SVGAGI. V lost 0 bases and J 0 bases, leaving 11 bases between the germline ends. The CDR3 runs to 17 residues.

This clonotype has at least ten counts. The genes are TRBV4-2 and TRBJ2-3, with 7 bases that match TRBD2. V was pared by 0 bases and J by 4 bases, with 7 bases of the junction left unmatched. Germline CDR1 LGHNA, CDR2 YNFKEQ. There are 16 residues in the CDR3. CDR3 DNA: TGTGCCAGCAGCCAAGATATCCTAGCGGTATCAGATACGCAGTATTTT. Translation: CASSQDILAVSDTQYF.

Remarks on this clonotype: A much larger clone differs by one base, so this may be a read error. This chain uses TRBV5-4 with TRBJ2-5; no definite D call. Looked up from germline, CDR1 is SGHNT and CDR2 is YYREEE (reference sequence). This CDR3 contains 14 residues. Deletions cut 0 bases from V and 5 bases from J, with 11 bases between. CDR3 DNA sequence: TGTGCCAGCAGCTTGGGGCCACTCAGGGAGACCCAGTACTTC. This codes for CASSLGPLRETQYF.

This clonotype was seen at least ten times. V and J are TRBV7-2 and TRBJ1-6; TRBD1 matches at 9 bases. The ends lost 4 bases at V and 10 bases at J; junction bases unmatched: 5. CDR1 and CDR2 (germline): SGHTA, FQGNSA. The CDR3 has 14 amino acids. CDR3 residues: CASSSGQGGSPLHF. The CDR3 DNA is TGTGCCAGCAGCTCGGGACAGGGTGGATCACCCCTCCACTTT.

This clonotype was found many times. The chain combines TRBV7-9 with TRBJ2-1; tentative D call: TRBD2 (6 bases). The germline V gene encodes CDR1 SEHNR and CDR2 FQNEAQ (reference sequence). Trimming pared 8 bases from V and 6 bases from J, leaving 11 bases between. The CDR3 totals 12 residues. The CDR3 spells CASSVEGNEQFF. Written as DNA, the CDR3 is TGTGCCAGCTCTGTGGAGGGCAATGAGCAGTTCTTC. Looking up the rest from reference TRBV7-9 and TRBJ2-1 gives the full variable domain: DTGVSQNPRHKITKRGQNVTFRCDPISEHNRLYWYRQTLGQGPEFLTYFQNEAQLEKSRLLSDRFSAERPKGSFSTLEIQRTEQGDSAMYLCASSVEGNEQFFGPGTRLTVL.

This clonotype came up many times. The chain couples TRBV12-3 or TRBV12-4 to TRBJ1-1; 8 bases line up with TRBD1. The CDR3 sequence is 13 residues long. The V segment lost 5 bases and the J segment 4 bases; nucleotides outside the gene matches: 3. The CDR3 nucleotides read TGTGCCAGCAGTAGGACAGGGTTCACTGAAGCTTTCTTT. It translates to CASSRTGFTEAFF.

The rearrangement joins TRBV20-1 to TRBJ1-4, with D possibly matching TRBD1 (6 bases). The germline V gene has CDR1 DFQATT and CDR2 SNEGSKA (reference sequence). Trimming removed 3 bases at V and 8 bases at J, with 19 bases between. The CDR3 length is 15 residues. The CDR3 bases are TGCAGTGCTAGTCCCGCGGCACAGGGTGTCGAAAAACTGTTTTTT. This encodes CSASPAAQGVEKLFF.